One and the same sample provided the 10 T cell receptor beta chains below, sequenced in a study of immune characterization of retroperitoneal liposarcoma. TCRdb re-derived calls from the PCR reads in MiXCR, one entry per CDR3 protein. Here the sample spans over 10,000 distinct CDR3 sequences, roughly 44% being singletons. What was sequenced was tumor tissue. The source is a female donor with retroperitoneal liposarcoma.

Only a few counts were recorded for this clonotype. The chain links TRBV11-3 to TRBJ2-5; a possible D gene is TRBD2 (5 bases). The better agreement between TRBJ2-7 and the DNA end casts doubt on the J call. The CDR3 is 14 amino acids. The V gene's germline CDR1 is SGHNT and CDR2 YENEEA. CDR3 amino acids: CASSLGGSSYEQYF. The CDR3 coding sequence is TGTGCCAGCAGCTTAGGAGGGAGCTCCTACGAGCAGTACTTC.

The rearrangement links TRBV7-2 to TRBJ2-1; 7 nucleotides match TRBD2. Gene TRBJ2-5 matches the end of the DNA better, so the J call may be wrong. The CDR3 consists of 13 residues. In germline, CDR1 is SGHTA, CDR2 FQGNSA. The CDR3 loop reads CASSLPGGETQYF. The CDR3 DNA follows: TGTGCCAGCAGCTTACCGGGAGGCGAGACCCAGTACTTC.

On this clonotype itself: One end of the junction varies from germline; a read error may be responsible. V usage is TRBV7-8 and J usage is TRBJ2-1; the match to TRBD2 covers 8 bases. The germline V gene has CDR1 SGHVS and CDR2 FQNEAQ. This CDR3 contains 15 residues. CDR3 nucleotide sequence: TGTGACAGCAGCTTAAGCGTGGAAACGGGGGGGGTCAAGTTATTC. Translated, it gives CDSSLSVETGGVKLF. The whole variable domain, filled in from reference TRBV7-8 and TRBJ2-1, reads GAGVSQSPRYKVAKRGQDVALRCDPISGHVSLFWYQQALGQGPEFLTYFQNEAQLDKSGLPSDRFFAERPEGSVSTLKIQRTQQEDSAVYLCDSSLSVETGGVKLFGPGTRLTVL.

V gene TRBV27 combines with J gene TRBJ2-1; 7 positions agree with TRBD2. The CDR3 is 17 residues long. The germline gives CDR1 MNHEY, CDR2 SMNVEV (reference sequence). Trimming at V came to 6 bases and at J to 0 bases, leaving 11 bases not matched to a gene. The CDR3 sequence: CASSLWGGGDSYNEQFF. As DNA, the CDR3 is TGTGCCAGCAGCCTATGGGGGGGGGGTGACTCCTACAATGAGCAGTTCTTC.

The chain is built from TRBV7-2 and TRBJ2-2, with D perhaps TRBD2 (5 bases). Germline V gives CDR1 SGHTA, CDR2 FQGNSA. Trimming took off 1 base at V and 5 bases at J, with 14 bases between the two ends. CDR3 length: 16 amino acids. This CDR3 is CASSLESGIRTGELFF. As DNA, the CDR3 is TGTGCCAGCAGCTTAGAGTCCGGGATTAGGACCGGGGAGCTGTTTTTT.

To note about this clonotype: At one of its ends the junction is not consistent with the germline gene, which may arise from a read error. The chain combines TRBV6-6 with TRBJ2-7; 9 nucleotides match TRBD1. The V gene's germline CDR1 is MNHNY and CDR2 SVGAGI (reference sequence). The CDR3 is 14 residues long. CDR3 sequence: CASGGTGMNSPLHF. CDR3 DNA sequence: TGTGCCAGCGGGGGGACAGGGATGAACTCACCCCTCCACTTC.

CDR3 protein: CASSYSGGTHYEQYF. The CDR3 region has the DNA TGTGCCAGCAGTTACTCGGGAGGAACCCACTACGAGCAGTACTTC. The rearrangement joins TRBV6-6 to TRBJ2-5, with D tentatively TRBD2 (6 bases). The assigned J gene may be wrong: the sequence end matches TRBJ2-7 better. The CDR3 loop spans 15 amino acids. Germline loops: CDR1 MNHNY, CDR2 SVGAGI (reference sequence).

The V and J genes are TRBV6-6 and TRBJ2-2; unclear D gene. Per germline, CDR1 MNHNY and CDR2 SVGAGI (reference sequence). CDR3 length: 13 amino acids. Trimming pared 2 bases from V and 6 bases from J, leaving 7 bases between. CDR3 sequence: CASSYRDAGELFF. In DNA form, the CDR3 reads TGTGCCAGCAGTTACCGTGACGCCGGGGAGCTGTTTTTT.

This clonotype was seen more than once but under ten times. The chain recombines TRBV7-2 with TRBJ2-1; TRBD2 agrees at 14 bases. Trimming cost V 4 bases and J 9 bases; bases outside gene matches: 2. This CDR3 has 14 residues. Germline lookup yields CDR1 SGHTA and CDR2 FQGNSA. The CDR3 DNA reads as TGTGCCAGCAGCTGGGGGACTAGCGGGAGTGAGCAGTTCTTC. This translates into CASSWGTSGSEQFF.

The rearrangement links TRBV12-3 or TRBV12-4 to TRBJ2-1, with TRBD1 as a possible D gene (6 bases). The CDR3 length is 15 residues. V gave up 5 bases and J gave up 6 bases, with 17 bases separating them. The CDR3 bases are TGTGCCAGCAGTACCGATACAGGGTTTGGCAATGAGCAGTTCTTC. As protein: CASSTDTGFGNEQFF.